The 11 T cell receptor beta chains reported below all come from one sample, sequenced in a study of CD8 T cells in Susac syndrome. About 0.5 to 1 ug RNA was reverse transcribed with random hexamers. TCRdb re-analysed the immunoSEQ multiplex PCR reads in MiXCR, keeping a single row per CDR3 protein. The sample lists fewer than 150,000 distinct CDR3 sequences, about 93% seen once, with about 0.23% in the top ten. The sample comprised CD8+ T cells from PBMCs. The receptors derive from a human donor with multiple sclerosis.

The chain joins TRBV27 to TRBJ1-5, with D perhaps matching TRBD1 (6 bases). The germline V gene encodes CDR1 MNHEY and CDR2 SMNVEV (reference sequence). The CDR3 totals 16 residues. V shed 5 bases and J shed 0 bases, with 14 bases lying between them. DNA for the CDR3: TGTGCCAGCAGTCCCCGAGCGGGACATAGCAATCAGCCCCAGCATTTT. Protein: CASSPRAGHSNQPQHF.

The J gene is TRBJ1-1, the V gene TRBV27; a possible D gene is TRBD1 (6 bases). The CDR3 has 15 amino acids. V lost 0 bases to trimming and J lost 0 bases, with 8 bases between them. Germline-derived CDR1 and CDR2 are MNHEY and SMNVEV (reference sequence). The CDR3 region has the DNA TGTGCCAGCAGTTTATCGACAGGAATGAACACTGAAGCTTTCTTT. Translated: CASSLSTGMNTEAFF.

This CDR3 reads CSASGAGPTDTQYF. The CDR3, as DNA: TGCAGTGCTAGCGGAGCCGGTCCCACAGATACGCAGTATTTT. The chain has TRBV20-1 and TRBJ2-3; D gene ambiguous. The germline V gene has CDR1 DFQATT and CDR2 SNEGSKA (reference sequence). V was shortened by 3 bases and J by 2 bases, with 12 bases between the two germline ends. CDR3 size: 14 residues.

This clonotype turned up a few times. The CDR3: CATRSETNTEAFF. CDR3 coding DNA: TGTGCCACCCGCTCCGAAACGAACACTGAAGCTTTCTTT. The chain uses TRBV24-1 and TRBJ1-1; D remains ambiguous. Between the trimmed V and J ends, which lost 9 bases and 1 base, there was a span of 11 bases. The germline V gene has CDR1 KGHDR and CDR2 SFDVKD. The CDR3 is made up of 13 amino acids.

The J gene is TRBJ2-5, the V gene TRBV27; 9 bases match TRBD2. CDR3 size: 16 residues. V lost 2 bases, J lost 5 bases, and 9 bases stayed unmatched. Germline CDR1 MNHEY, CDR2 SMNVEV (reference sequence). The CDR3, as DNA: TGTGCCAGCAGTTTAGCGGTTAGCGGGAGCCCTGAGACCCAGTACTTC. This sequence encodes CASSLAVSGSPETQYF.

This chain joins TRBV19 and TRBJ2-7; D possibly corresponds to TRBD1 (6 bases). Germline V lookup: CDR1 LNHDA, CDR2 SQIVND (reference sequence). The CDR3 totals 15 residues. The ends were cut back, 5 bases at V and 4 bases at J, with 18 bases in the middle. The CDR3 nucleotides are TGTGCCAGTAGTTTCGGACTCAGGGGTACGTACGAGCAGTACTTC. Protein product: CASSFGLRGTYEQYF.

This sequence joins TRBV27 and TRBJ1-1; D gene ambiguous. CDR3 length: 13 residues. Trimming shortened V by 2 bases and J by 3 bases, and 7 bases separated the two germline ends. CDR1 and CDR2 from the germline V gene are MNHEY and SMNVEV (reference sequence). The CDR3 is CASSLGGHTEAFF. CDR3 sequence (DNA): TGTGCCAGCAGTTTAGGAGGGCACACTGAAGCTTTCTTT.

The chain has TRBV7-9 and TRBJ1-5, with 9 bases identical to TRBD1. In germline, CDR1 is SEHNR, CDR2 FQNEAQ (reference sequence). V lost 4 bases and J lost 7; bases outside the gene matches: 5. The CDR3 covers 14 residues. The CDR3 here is CASSSGTGSQPQHF. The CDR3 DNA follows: TGTGCCAGCAGCTCCGGGACAGGGAGCCAGCCCCAGCATTTT.

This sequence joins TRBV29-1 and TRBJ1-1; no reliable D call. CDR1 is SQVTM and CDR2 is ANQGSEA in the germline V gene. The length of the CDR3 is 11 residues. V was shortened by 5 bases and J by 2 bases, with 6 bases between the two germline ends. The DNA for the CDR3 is TGCAGCGTTACAGCCAACACTGAAGCTTTCTTT. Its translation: CSVTANTEAFF.

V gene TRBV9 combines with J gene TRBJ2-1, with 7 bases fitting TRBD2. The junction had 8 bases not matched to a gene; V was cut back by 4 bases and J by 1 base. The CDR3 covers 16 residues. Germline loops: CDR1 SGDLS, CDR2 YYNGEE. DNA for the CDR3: TGTGCCAGCAGCCCTCTCCGGCGGGAGTCCTACAATGAGCAGTTCTTC. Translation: CASSPLRRESYNEQFF.

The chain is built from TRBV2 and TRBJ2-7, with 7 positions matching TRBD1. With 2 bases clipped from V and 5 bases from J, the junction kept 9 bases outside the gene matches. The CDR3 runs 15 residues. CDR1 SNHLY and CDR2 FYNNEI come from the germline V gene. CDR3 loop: CASSETRQGNNEQYF. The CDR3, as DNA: TGTGCCAGCAGTGAAACGCGACAGGGTAACAACGAGCAGTACTTC.